This T cell receptor beta chain was observed in a study of blood T cell repertoires in COVID-19. Study-level background: The United States, Italy and Spain supplied acute and convalescent COVID-19 samples. T cells, B-cell-depleted T cells, or PBMCs supplied cDNA or gDNA.

How the authors handled the data: Using reference gene primer amplification, nucleated cell counts were estimated. Clones were sequenced by immunoSEQ multiplex PCR, and TCRdb holds only the in-frame ones, with some missing. V, J and clone size derive from that table, while D and trimming were established from the DNA sequence. The profile covers about 270,000 clones, with more than 75% appearing a single time and around a tenth taken by the ten largest. The CDR3 is 17 residues long. Germline V lookup: CDR1 SGHTA, CDR2 FQGNSA. J gave up 7 bases and V 4 bases, and 13 bases lay outside the gene matches.

The source of this sequence is a man in his forties or fifties who had recovered from COVID-19. Material for sequencing was peripheral blood. This sequence joins TRBV7-2 and TRBJ2-7, with 13 bases that match TRBD2. This CDR3 reads CASSSHRLAGGLSEQYF. The CDR3 DNA reads as TGTGCCAGCAGCTCCCACAGACTAGCGGGGGGCCTTTCTGAGCAGTACTTC.